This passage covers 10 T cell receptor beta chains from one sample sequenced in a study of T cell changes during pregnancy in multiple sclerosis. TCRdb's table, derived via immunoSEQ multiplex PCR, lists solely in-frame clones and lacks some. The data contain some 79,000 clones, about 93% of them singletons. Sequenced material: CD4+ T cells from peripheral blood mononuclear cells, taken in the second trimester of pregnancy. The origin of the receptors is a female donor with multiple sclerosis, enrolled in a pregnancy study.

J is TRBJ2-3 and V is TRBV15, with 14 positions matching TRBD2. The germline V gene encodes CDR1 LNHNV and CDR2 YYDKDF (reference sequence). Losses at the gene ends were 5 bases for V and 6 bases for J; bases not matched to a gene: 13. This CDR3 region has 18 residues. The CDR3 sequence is CATSDTVPGLAGEDTQYF. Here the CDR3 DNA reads TGTGCCACCAGCGATACCGTTCCGGGACTAGCGGGGGAGGATACGCAGTATTTT.

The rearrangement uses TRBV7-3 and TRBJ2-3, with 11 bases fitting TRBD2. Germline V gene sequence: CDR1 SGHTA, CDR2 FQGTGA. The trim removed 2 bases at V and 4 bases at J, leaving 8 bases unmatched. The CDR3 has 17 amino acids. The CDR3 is CASSLGATSGVADTQYF. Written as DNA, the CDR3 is TGTGCCAGCAGCTTAGGGGCGACTAGCGGGGTTGCAGATACGCAGTATTTT.

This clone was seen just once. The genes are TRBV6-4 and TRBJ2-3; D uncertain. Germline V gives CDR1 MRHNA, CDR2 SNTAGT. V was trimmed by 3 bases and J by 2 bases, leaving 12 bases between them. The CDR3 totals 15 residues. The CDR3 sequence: CASSEESGPTDTQYF. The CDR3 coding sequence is TGTGCCAGCAGTGAGGAATCAGGCCCCACAGATACGCAGTATTTT.

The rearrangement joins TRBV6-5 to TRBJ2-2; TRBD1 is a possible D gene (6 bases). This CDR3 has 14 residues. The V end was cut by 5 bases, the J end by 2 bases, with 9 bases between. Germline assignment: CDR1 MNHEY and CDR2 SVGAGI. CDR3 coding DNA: TGTGCCAGCAGTCCCGGGACAAACACCGGGGAGCTGTTTTTT. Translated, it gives CASSPGTNTGELFF.

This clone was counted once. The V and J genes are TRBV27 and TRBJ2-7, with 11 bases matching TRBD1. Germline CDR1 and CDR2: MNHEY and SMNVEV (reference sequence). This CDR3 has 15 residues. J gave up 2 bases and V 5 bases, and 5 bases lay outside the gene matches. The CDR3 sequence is CASSHRDRGTYEQYF. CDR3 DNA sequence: TGTGCCAGCAGTCACCGGGACAGGGGGACCTACGAGCAGTACTTC.

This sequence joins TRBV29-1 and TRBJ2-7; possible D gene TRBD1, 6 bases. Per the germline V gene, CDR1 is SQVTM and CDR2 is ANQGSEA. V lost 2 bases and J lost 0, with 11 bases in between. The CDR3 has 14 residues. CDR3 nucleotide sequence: TGCAGCGTTGAATTGGCAGGGGCCTCCTACGAGCAGTACTTC. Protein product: CSVELAGASYEQYF.

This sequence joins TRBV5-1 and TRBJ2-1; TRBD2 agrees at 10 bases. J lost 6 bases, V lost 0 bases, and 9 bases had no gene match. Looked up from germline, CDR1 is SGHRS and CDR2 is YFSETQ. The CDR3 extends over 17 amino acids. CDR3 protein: CASSLGGLAGVGNEQFF. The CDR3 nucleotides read TGCGCCAGCAGCTTGGGTGGGCTAGCGGGAGTAGGCAATGAGCAGTTCTTC. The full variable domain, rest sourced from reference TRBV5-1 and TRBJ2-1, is KAGVTQTPRYLIKTRGQQVTLSCSPISGHRSVSWYQQTPGQGLQFLFEYFSETQRNKGNFPGRFSGRQFSNSRSEMNVSTLELGDSALYLCASSLGGLAGVGNEQFFGPGTRLTVL.

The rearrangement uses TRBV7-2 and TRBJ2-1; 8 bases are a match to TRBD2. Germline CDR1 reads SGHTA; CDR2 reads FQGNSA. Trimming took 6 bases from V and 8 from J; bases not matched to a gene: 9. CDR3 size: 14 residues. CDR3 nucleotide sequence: TGTGCCAGCAGAACCGGGACTAGGGGGTATGAGCAGTTCTTC. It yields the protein CASRTGTRGYEQFF.

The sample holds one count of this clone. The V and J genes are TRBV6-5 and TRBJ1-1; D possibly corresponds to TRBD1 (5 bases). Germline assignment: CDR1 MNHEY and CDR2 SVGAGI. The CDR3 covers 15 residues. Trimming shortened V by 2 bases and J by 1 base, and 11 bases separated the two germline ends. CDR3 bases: TGTGCCAGCAGTTACGGTAGGGGTTGGAACACTGAAGCTTTCTTT. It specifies CASSYGRGWNTEAFF.

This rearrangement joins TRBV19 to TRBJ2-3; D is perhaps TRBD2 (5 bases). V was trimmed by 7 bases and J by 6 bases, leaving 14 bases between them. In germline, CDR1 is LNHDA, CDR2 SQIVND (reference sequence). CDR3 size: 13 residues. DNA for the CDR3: TGTGCCAGTACCGAATGGACGGGGGATACGCAGTATTTT. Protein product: CASTEWTGDTQYF.